Sequencing of this T cell receptor (beta chain) was carried out in a study of T cells in Graves' hyperthyroidism and ophthalmopathy. Study-wide points: Most thyroid clonotypes that were expanded above 0.001 also turned up in blood.

CDR3 size: 14 residues. Germline V gene data show CDR1 as SEHNR and CDR2 as FQNEAQ (reference sequence). V shed 5 bases and J 3 bases; nucleotides not matched to a gene: 4. This clonotype was seen a few times. The antigen remains undetermined. Using RNA transcripts as the source, TCR beta CDR3 regions were amplified. Carried out on the TCR CDR3, a first-round RT-PCR used the HTBI primer set. TCRdb re-called the multiplex PCR reads with MiXCR, one entry per CDR3 protein. Of about 540,000 distinct CDR3 sequences listed, just over 45% are singletons. The sample consisted of peripheral blood or thyroid tissue (not recorded which). This receptor was obtained from a woman between 18 and 29 years old with Graves' hyperthyroidism. The V call is TRBV7-9, the J call TRBJ1-2; 9 bases match TRBD1. The CDR3 region has the DNA TGTGCCAGCAGCCCACAGGGGGCCGACTATGGCTACACCTTC. As protein: CASSPQGADYGYTF. The full variable domain, its missing parts supplied by reference TRBV7-9 and TRBJ1-2, is DTGVSQNPRHKITKRGQNVTFRCDPISEHNRLYWYRQTLGQGPEFLTYFQNEAQLEKSRLLSDRFSAERPKGSFSTLEIQRTEQGDSAMYLCASSPQGADYGYTFGSGTRLTVV.